The clone carrying this T cell receptor beta chain was found a few times. Antigen unknown. This specimen belongs to a study of T cell responses to AZD1222 COVID-19 vaccine. Study-level results: Spike as a whole was targeted by vaccine-associated CD4 TCRs, dominant at 160-218 and 743-854. Clonal diversity was possibly underestimated, and white British individuals and females predominated among donors. After two AZD1222 doses, spike-specific TCR breadth and depth rose versus day 0.

The CDR3 length is 12 residues. Trimming stripped 4 bases from V and 8 bases from J, with 11 bases between. CDR1 SGHAT and CDR2 FQNNGV come from the germline V gene. Libraries were prepared by immunoSEQ multiplex PCR; TCRdb keeps only in-frame clonotypes and omits some of them. This sample yields around 140,000 clones, of which around 93% are seen a single time; 2.5% to 4% belongs to the top ten. Sequenced material: peripheral blood, taken 28 days after the second AZD1222 dose. The TCR originated in an adult who received the AZD1222 COVID-19 vaccine. The gene calls are TRBV11-2 and TRBJ1-2; D is undetermined. CDR3 bases: TGTGCCAGCAGCTCCCTAGCTCCGGGCTACACCTTC. Its protein product is CASSSLAPGYTF.